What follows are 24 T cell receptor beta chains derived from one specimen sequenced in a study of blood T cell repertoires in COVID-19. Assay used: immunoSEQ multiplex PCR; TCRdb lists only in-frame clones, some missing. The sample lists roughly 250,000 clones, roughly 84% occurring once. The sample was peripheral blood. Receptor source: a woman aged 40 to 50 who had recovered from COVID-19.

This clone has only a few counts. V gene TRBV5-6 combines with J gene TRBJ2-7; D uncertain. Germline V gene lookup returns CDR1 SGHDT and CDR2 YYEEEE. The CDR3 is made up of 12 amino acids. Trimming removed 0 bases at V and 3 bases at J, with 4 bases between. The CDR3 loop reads CASSLANYEQYF. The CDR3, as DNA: TGTGCCAGCAGCTTGGCCAACTACGAGCAGTACTTC. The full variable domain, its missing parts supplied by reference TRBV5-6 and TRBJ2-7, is DAGVTQSPTHLIKTRGQQVTLRCSPKSGHDTVSWYQQALGQGPQFIFQYYEEEERQRGNFPDRFSGHQFPNYSSELNVNALLLGDSALYLCASSLANYEQYFGPGTRLTVT.

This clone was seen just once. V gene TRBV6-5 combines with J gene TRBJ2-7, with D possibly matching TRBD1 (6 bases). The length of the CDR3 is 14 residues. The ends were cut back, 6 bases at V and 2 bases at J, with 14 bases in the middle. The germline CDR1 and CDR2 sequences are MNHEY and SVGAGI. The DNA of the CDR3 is TGTGCCAGCAGAGCCGGGACACCGGCCTACGAGCAGTACTTC. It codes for CASRAGTPAYEQYF.

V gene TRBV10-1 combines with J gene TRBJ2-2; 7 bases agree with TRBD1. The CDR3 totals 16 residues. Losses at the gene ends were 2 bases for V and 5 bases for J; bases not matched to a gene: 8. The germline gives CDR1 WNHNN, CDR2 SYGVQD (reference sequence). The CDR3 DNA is TGCGCCAGCAGTGAGGGGAGTACAGGGGATACCGGGGAGCTGTTTTTT. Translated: CASSEGSTGDTGELFF.

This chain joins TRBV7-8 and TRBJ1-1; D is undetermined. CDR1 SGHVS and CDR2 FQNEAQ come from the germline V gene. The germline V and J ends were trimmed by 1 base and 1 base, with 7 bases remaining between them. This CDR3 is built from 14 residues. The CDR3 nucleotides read TGTGCCAGCAGCTTAGAGGGAGGGAACACTGAAGCTTTCTTT. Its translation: CASSLEGGNTEAFF.

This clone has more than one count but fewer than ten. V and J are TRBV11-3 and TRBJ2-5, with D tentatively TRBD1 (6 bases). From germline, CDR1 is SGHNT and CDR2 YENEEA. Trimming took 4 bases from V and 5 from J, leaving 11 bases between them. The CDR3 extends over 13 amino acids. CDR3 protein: CASSSQGKETQYF. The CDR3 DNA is TGTGCCAGCAGCTCGCAGGGGAAGGAGACCCAGTACTTC.

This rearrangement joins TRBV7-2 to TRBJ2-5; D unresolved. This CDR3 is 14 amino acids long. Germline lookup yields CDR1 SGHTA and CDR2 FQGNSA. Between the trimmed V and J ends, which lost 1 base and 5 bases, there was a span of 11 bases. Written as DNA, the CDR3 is TGTGCCAGCAGCTTAGTACTCCCCACGGAGACCCAGTACTTC. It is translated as CASSLVLPTETQYF.

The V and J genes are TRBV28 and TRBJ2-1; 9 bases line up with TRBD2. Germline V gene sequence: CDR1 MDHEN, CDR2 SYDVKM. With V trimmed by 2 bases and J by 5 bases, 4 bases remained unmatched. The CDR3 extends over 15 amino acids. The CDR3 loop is CASSLLAGGNNEQFF. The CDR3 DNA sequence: TGTGCCAGCAGTTTACTCGCGGGGGGGAACAATGAGCAGTTCTTC.

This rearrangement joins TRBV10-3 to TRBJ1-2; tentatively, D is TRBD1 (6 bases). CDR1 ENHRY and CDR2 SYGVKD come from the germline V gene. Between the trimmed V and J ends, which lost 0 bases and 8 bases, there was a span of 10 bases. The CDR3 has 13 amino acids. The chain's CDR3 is CAISESKQGGYTF. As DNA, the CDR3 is TGTGCCATCAGTGAGTCGAAGCAGGGGGGCTACACCTTC.

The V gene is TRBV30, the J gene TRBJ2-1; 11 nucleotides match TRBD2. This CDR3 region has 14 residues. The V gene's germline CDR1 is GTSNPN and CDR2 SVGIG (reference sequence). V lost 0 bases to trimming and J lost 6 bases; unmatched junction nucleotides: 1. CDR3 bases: TGTGCCTGGAGTGTACTAGCGGGGGCCAATGAGCAGTTCTTC. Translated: CAWSVLAGANEQFF.

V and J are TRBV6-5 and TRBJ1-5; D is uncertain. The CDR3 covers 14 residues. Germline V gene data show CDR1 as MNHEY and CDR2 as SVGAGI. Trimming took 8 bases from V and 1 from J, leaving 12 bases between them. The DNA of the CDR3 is TGTGCCAGCCGTATAAGCGCCAGCAATCAGCCCCAGCATTTT. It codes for CASRISASNQPQHF.

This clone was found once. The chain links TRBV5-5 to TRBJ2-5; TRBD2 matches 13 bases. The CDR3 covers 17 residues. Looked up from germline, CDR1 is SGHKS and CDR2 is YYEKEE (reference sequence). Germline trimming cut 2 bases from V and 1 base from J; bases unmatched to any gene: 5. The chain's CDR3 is CASSFRTSGGLQETQYF. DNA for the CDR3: TGTGCCAGCAGCTTTAGGACTAGCGGGGGCCTCCAAGAGACCCAGTACTTC. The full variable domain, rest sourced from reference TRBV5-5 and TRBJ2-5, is DAGVTQSPTHLIKTRGQQVTLRCSPISGHKSVSWYQQVLGQGPQFIFQYYEKEERGRGNFPDRFSARQFPNYSSELNVNALLLGDSALYLCASSFRTSGGLQETQYFGPGTRLLVL.

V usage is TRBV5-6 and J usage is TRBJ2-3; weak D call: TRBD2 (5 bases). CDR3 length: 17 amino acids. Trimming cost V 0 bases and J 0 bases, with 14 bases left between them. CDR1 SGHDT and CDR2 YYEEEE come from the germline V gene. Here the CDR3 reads CASSLEKITGSTDTQYF. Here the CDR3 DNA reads TGTGCCAGCAGCTTGGAGAAGATCACGGGAAGCACAGATACGCAGTATTTT.

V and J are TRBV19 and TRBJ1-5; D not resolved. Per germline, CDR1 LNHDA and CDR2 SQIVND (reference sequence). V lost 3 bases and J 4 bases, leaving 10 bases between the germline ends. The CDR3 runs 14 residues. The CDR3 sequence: CASSIGVRNQPQHF. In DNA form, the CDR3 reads TGTGCCAGTAGTATCGGGGTCAGAAATCAGCCCCAGCATTTT.

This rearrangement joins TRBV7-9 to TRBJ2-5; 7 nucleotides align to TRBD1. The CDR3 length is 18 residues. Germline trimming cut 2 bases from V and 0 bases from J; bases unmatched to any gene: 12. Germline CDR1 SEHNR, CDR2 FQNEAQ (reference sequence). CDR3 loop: CASSLPTAGTEDQETQYF. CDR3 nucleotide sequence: TGTGCCAGCAGCTTACCCACCGCCGGGACAGAAGACCAAGAGACCCAGTACTTC.

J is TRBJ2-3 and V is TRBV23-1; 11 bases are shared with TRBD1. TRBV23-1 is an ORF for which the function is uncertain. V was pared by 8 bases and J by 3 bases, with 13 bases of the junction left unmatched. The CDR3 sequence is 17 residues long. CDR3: CASGQGASRGRTDTQYF. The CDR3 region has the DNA TGCGCCAGCGGACAGGGGGCGAGTCGCGGGAGGACAGATACGCAGTATTTT.

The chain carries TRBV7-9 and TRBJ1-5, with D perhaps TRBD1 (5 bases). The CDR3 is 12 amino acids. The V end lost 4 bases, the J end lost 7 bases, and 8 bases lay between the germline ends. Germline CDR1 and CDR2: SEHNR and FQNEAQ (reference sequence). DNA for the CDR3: TGTGCCAGCAGCTCACAGGACCAGCCCCAGCATTTT. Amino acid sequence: CASSSQDQPQHF.

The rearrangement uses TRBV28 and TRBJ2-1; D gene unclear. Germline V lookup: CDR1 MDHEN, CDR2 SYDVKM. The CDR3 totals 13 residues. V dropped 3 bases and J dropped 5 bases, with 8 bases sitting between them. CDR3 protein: CASSFYRNNEQFF. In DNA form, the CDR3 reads TGTGCCAGCAGTTTTTACAGAAACAATGAGCAGTTCTTC. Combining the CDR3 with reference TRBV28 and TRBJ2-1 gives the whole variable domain DVKVTQSSRYLVKRTGEKVFLECVQDMDHENMFWYRQDPGLGLRLIYFSYDVKMKEKGDIPEGYSVSREKKERFSLILESASTNQTSMYLCASSFYRNNEQFFGPGTRLTVL.

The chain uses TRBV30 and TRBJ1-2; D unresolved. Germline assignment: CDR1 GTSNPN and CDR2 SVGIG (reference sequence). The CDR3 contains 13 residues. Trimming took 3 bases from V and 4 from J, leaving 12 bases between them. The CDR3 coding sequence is TGTGCCTGGAGCGCCCGGGCGGGCTATGGCTACACCTTC. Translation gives CAWSARAGYGYTF.

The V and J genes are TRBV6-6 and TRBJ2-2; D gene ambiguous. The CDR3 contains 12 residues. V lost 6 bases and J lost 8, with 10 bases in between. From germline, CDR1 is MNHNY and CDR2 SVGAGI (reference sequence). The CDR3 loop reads CASRIGAGELFF. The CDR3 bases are TGTGCCAGCAGAATCGGAGCGGGGGAGCTGTTTTTT.

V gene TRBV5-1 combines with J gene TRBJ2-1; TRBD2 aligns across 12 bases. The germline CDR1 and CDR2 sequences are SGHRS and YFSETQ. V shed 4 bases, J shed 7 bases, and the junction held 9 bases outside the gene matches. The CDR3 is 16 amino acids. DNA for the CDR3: TGCGCCAGCAGCCCTCCACTAGCGGGGGGTGGGAATGAGCAGTTCTTC. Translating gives CASSPPLAGGGNEQFF.

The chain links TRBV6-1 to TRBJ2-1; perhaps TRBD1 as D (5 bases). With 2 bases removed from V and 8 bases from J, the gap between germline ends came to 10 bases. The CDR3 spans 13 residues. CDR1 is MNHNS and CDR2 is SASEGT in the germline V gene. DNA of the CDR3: TGTGCCAGCAGTGAAACTTTAGGGGATGAGCAGTTCTTC. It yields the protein CASSETLGDEQFF.

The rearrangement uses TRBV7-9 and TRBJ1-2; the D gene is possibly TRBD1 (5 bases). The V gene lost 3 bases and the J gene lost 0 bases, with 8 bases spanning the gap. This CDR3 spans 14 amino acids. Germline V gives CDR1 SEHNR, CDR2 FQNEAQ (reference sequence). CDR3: CASSFGGANYGYTF. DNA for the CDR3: TGTGCCAGCAGCTTTGGAGGGGCTAACTATGGCTACACCTTC. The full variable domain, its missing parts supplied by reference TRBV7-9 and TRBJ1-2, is DTGVSQNPRHKITKRGQNVTFRCDPISEHNRLYWYRQTLGQGPEFLTYFQNEAQLEKSRLLSDRFSAERPKGSFSTLEIQRTEQGDSAMYLCASSFGGANYGYTFGSGTRLTVV.

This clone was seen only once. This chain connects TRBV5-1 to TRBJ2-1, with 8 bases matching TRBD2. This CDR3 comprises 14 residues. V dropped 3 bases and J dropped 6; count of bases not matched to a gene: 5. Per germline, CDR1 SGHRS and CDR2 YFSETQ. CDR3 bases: TGCGCCAGCAGCTATAGGACTAGCCTCAATGAGCAGTTCTTC. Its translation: CASSYRTSLNEQFF. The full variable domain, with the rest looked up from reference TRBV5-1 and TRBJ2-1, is KAGVTQTPRYLIKTRGQQVTLSCSPISGHRSVSWYQQTPGQGLQFLFEYFSETQRNKGNFPGRFSGRQFSNSRSEMNVSTLELGDSALYLCASSYRTSLNEQFFGPGTRLTVL.

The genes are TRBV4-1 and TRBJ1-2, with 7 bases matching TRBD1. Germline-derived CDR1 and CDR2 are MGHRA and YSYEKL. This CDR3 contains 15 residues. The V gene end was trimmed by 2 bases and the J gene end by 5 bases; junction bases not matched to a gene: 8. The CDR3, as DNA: TGCGCCAGCAGCCAATTCCAGGGGACAGAGTATGGCTACACCTTC. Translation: CASSQFQGTEYGYTF.